The source of this T cell receptor (beta chain) is a study of T cell clonotyping in hematopoietic cell transplantation. The CDR3 has 15 residues. Germline CDR1 reads MDHEN; CDR2 reads SYDVKM. The ends lost 7 bases at V and 2 bases at J; junction bases unmatched: 6. Time point given: recipient sample about 28 days before transplant, after cytoreduction. Here immunoSEQ multiplex PCR was the method, and the copy in TCRdb shows in-frame clones only, minus some. The table records approximately 19,000 clones, 86% of them present only once. This chain links TRBV28 with TRBJ2-2, with 8 bases lining up with TRBD2. The origin of this receptor is a man over 45 with acute myeloid leukemia. Some clones in this sample may be carry-over from other donors' samples. Specimen: peripheral blood mononuclear cells, collected before stem cell transplant. In nucleotides, the CDR3 is TGTGCCAGCAACCAACTAGCGGTAAACACCGGGGAGCTGTTTTTT. As protein: CASNQLAVNTGELFF.